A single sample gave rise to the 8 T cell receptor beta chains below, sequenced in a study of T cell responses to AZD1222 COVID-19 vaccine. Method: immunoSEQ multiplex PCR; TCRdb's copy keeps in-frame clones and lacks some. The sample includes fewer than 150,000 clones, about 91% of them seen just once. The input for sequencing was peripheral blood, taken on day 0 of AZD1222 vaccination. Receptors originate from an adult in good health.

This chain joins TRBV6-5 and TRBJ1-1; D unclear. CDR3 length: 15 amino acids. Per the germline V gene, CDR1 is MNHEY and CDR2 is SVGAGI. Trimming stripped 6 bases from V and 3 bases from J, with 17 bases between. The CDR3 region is CASREHEVRDTEAFF. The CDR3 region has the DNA TGTGCCAGCAGAGAGCACGAGGTTAGGGACACTGAAGCTTTCTTT.

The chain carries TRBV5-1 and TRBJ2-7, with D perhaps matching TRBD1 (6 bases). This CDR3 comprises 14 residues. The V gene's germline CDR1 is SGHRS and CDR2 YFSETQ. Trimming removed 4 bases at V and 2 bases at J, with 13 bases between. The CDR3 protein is CASSPNGTPYEQYF. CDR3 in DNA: TGCGCCAGCAGCCCCAACGGGACACCCTACGAGCAGTACTTC.

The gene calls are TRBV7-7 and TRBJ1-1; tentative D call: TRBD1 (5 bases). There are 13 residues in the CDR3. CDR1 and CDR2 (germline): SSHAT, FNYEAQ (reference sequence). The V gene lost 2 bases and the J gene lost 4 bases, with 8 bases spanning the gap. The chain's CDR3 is CASSLQRGTEAFF. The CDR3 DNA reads TGTGCCAGCAGCTTACAAAGGGGCACTGAAGCTTTCTTT.

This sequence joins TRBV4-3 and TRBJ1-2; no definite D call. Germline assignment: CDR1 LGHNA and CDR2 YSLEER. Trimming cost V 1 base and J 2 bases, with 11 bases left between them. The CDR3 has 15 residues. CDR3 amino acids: CASSQALSGNYGYTF. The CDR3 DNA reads TGCGCCAGCAGCCAAGCCCTTTCAGGAAACTATGGCTACACCTTC.

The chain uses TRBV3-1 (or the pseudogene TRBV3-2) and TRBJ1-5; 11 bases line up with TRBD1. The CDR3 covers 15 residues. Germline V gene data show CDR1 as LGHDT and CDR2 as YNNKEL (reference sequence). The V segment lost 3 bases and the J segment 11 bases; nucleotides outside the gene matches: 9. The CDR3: CASSQGQGGYNAQHF. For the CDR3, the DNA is TGTGCCAGCAGCCAGGGACAGGGGGGCTATAATGCCCAGCATTTT.

CDR3 nucleotides: TGTGCCAGCAGCAGGGACGGAAGGGAAAAACTGTTTTTT. This encodes CASSRDGREKLFF. V usage is TRBV14 and J usage is TRBJ1-4, with D possibly being TRBD1 (5 bases). V was trimmed by 5 bases and J by 8 bases, leaving 12 bases between them. CDR1 and CDR2 from the germline V gene are SGHDN and FVKESK. The CDR3 is 13 amino acids.

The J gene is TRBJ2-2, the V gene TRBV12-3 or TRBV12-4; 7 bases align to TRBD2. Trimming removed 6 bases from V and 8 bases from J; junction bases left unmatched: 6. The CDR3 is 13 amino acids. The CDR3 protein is CASRGGKPGELFF. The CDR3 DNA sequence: TGTGCCAGCAGGGGGGGGAAGCCTGGGGAGCTGTTTTTT.

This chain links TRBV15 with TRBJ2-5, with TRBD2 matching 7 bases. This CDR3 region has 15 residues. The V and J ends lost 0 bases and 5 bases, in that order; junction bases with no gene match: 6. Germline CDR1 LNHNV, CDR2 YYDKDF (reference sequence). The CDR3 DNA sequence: TGTGCCACCAGCAGAGATCGGGGGGATTGGGAGACCCAGTACTTC. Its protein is CATSRDRGDWETQYF.